This TCR beta chain was identified during a study of vaccination effects on CD4 cells after COVID-19. For the study at large: Participants received two doses of either the BNT162b2 or mRNA-1273 vaccine.

Notes on this clone: As yet, its antigen is unknown.

Data came from immunoSEQ multiplex PCR; TCRdb stores just in-frame clones and leaves some out. The data contain just under 65,000 clones, around three quarters of them singletons. Sequencing in the ViraFEST assay came after antigen-specific CD4+ T cells had been expanded with viral peptide pools, which were used to stimulate PBMC. CD4+ T cells were isolated after around 10 days of culture. Among the vaccine recipients, none had a prior SARS-CoV-2 infection, and nucleocapsid antibodies were negative. Trimming pared 5 bases from V and 0 bases from J, leaving 11 bases between. Germline lookup yields CDR1 SGHVS and CDR2 FQNEAQ. The CDR3 is 16 amino acids.

The clonotype was recovered from a human donor who received a COVID-19 vaccine. The V gene is TRBV7-8, the J gene TRBJ2-6, with D unresolved. This material consisted of CD4+ T cells from PBMCs cultured with HCoV-OC43 spike peptides, taken before COVID-19 vaccination. Subset specified: HCoV-OC43 spike overlapping peptide pool stimulation. Here the CDR3 DNA reads TGTGCCAGCAGCACATCGACCAGCTCTGGGGCCAACGTCCTGACTTTC. Amino acid sequence: CASSTSTSSGANVLTF.